This entry concerns a single TCR beta chain. The sample comes from a study of blood T cell repertoires in COVID-19. The CDR3 covers 14 residues. Trimming stripped 5 bases from V and 1 base from J, with 11 bases between. The germline V gene has CDR1 SNHLY and CDR2 FYNNEI. This table comes from immunoSEQ multiplex PCR, and its TCRdb copy is limited to in-frame clones, with some not included. The sample has roughly 13,000 clones; more than 80% are singletons. V is TRBV2 and J is TRBJ1-1; tentatively, D is TRBD1 (6 bases). Sequenced material: peripheral blood. This TCR was sampled from a human donor in a cohort sampled during active COVID-19. The CDR3 loop reads CASSLQGRNTEAFF. For the CDR3, the DNA is TGTGCCAGCAGTTTACAGGGAAGGAACACTGAAGCTTTCTTT.